The 20 T cell receptor beta chains below all came from one sample that was sequenced in a study of T cell repertoires in cytomegalovirus infection. Each CDR3 protein is one row after TCRdb ran MiXCR on the reads. The sample has around 440,000 distinct CDR3 sequences; roughly 10% are singletons. The sequencing sample was made of PBMCs. All receptors derive from a human donor in good health (CMV status not recorded). Some clones in this sample may be carry-over from other donors' samples.

Of note for this clonotype: One base away lies a much larger clone, so this may be a sequencing read error. This rearrangement joins TRBV5-4 to TRBJ2-1; TRBD1 might be the D (6 bases). The V gene lost 6 bases and the J gene lost 6 bases, with 10 bases spanning the gap. Germline V gene data show CDR1 as SGHNT and CDR2 as YYREEE (reference sequence). The CDR3 contains 12 residues. The CDR3 coding sequence is TGTGCCAGCAACGAGGACAGCAATGAGCAGTTCTTC. Its protein product is CASNEDSNEQFF. The whole variable domain, filled in from reference TRBV5-4 and TRBJ2-1, reads ETGVTQSPTHLIKTRGQQVTLRCSSQSGHNTVSWYQQALGQGPQFIFQYYREEENGRGNFPPRFSGLQFPNYSSELNVNALELDDSALYLCASNEDSNEQFFGPGTRLTVL.

This clonotype was recorded many times. Written as DNA, the CDR3 is TGTGCCAGCAGCTCCCCCGACGACTATGGCTACACCTTC. Translated: CASSSPDDYGYTF. The J gene is TRBJ1-2, the V gene TRBV7-2, with D unresolved. V gave up 4 bases and J gave up 3 bases, with 9 bases separating them. Germline-derived CDR1 and CDR2 are SGHTA and FQGNSA. The CDR3 totals 13 residues.

The V and J genes are TRBV29-1 and TRBJ2-1; 8 positions match TRBD1. The length of the CDR3 is 16 residues. V shed 5 bases and J 5 bases; nucleotides not matched to a gene: 14. The germline V gene encodes CDR1 SQVTM and CDR2 ANQGSEA. CDR3 sequence (DNA): TGCAGCGTTTACCGTTCCCCAGGGGGCCGAGACAATGAGCAGTTCTTC. This codes for CSVYRSPGGRDNEQFF.

This clonotype was seen ten or more times. The J gene is TRBJ2-5, the V gene TRBV7-2; 12 bases match TRBD2. The V gene's germline CDR1 is SGHTA and CDR2 FQGNSA. CDR3 length: 14 amino acids. V lost 6 bases, J lost 5 bases, and 4 bases stayed unmatched. The CDR3 here is CASRRTSGIETQYF. The DNA of the CDR3 is TGTGCCAGCAGGCGGACTAGCGGGATCGAGACCCAGTACTTC.

This clonotype was found many times. A read error may explain this, as a much larger clone is one base away. The chain joins TRBV7-9 to TRBJ2-3; possibly TRBD2 for D (6 bases). V shed 2 bases and J shed 1 base, with 7 bases lying between them. The CDR3 spans 14 residues. Germline CDR1 reads SEHNR; CDR2 reads FQNEAQ (reference sequence). As DNA, the CDR3 is TGTGCCAGCAGCTTAATAGCGGGCACAGATACGCAGTATTTT. Its protein is CASSLIAGTDTQYF.

This clonotype showed up many times. The J gene is TRBJ1-1, the V gene TRBV7-3; the match to TRBD1 covers 9 bases. The CDR3 runs 13 residues. The junction had 2 bases not matched to a gene; V was cut back by 4 bases and J by 5 bases. Looked up from germline, CDR1 is SGHTA and CDR2 is FQGTGA. The DNA for the CDR3 is TGTGCCAGCAGCTCGGACAGGGGTACTGAAGCTTTCTTT. Translating gives CASSSDRGTEAFF.

This clonotype appeared many times. V and J are TRBV7-6 and TRBJ2-1; possibly TRBD1 or TRBD2 for D (5 bases each). The CDR3 extends over 12 amino acids. The germline V gene encodes CDR1 SGHVS and CDR2 FNYEAQ. Trimming took off 6 bases at V and 6 bases at J, with 9 bases between the two ends. This chain's CDR3 is CASSWDLNEQFF. In nucleotides, the CDR3 is TGTGCCAGCAGTTGGGACCTCAATGAGCAGTTCTTC.

This clonotype has at least ten counts. The chain links TRBV4-1 to TRBJ2-7, with a possible D match to TRBD1 (6 bases). The V end was cut by 3 bases, the J end by 6 bases, with 21 bases between. The CDR3 totals 16 residues. Germline values: CDR1 MGHRA, CDR2 YSYEKL. The CDR3 region is CASSHPRDGGPSEQYF. In DNA, the CDR3 is TGCGCCAGCAGCCATCCCAGGGATGGGGGCCCTAGCGAGCAGTACTTC.

The rearrangement joins TRBV20-1 to TRBJ2-5; D tentatively fits TRBD1 or TRBD2 (5 bases each). The germline CDR1 and CDR2 sequences are DFQATT and SNEGSKA (reference sequence). The CDR3 runs to 14 residues. V gave up 0 bases and J gave up 9 bases, with 17 bases separating them. CDR3 protein: CSARDRGRWMAQYF. CDR3 DNA sequence: TGCAGTGCTAGAGATAGGGGACGGTGGATGGCCCAGTACTTC.

This clonotype was recorded many times. The V and J genes are TRBV6-6 and TRBJ2-1, with 9 bases that match TRBD2. V lost 0 bases and J lost 7; bases outside the gene matches: 4. The germline CDR1 and CDR2 sequences are MNHNY and SVGAGI (reference sequence). The CDR3 contains 15 residues. The CDR3 DNA follows: TGTGCCAGCAGTTACTCAGGGACTAGCTGGAATGAGCAGTTCTTC. Translating gives CASSYSGTSWNEQFF.

This clonotype came up many times. This chain joins TRBV28 and TRBJ1-4; TRBD1 might be the D (5 bases). The CDR3 contains 14 residues. Germline CDR1 and CDR2: MDHEN and SYDVKM. V was cut by 11 bases and J by 0 bases, with 13 bases left in between. CDR3 DNA sequence: TGTGCCGCCACAGGCCCTGCAACTAATGAAAAACTGTTTTTT. This encodes CAATGPATNEKLFF.

This clonotype was seen at least ten times. The chain couples TRBV7-9 to TRBJ2-1, with 11 positions matching TRBD2. This CDR3 contains 15 residues. Trimming removed 5 bases from V and 6 bases from J; junction bases left unmatched: 6. Germline V gene data show CDR1 as SEHNR and CDR2 as FQNEAQ (reference sequence). The CDR3 DNA sequence: TGTGCCAGCAGCATCACTAGCGGGAGCTCCAATGAGCAGTTCTTC. Translation: CASSITSGSSNEQFF.

This clonotype was counted between two and nine times. As DNA, the CDR3 is TGTGCCAGCAGCCGAGGACAGGGTGGTAGTGGCTACACCTTC. Its translation is CASSRGQGGSGYTF. The J gene is TRBJ1-2, the V gene TRBV6-5, with 8 bases lining up with TRBD1. The CDR3 contains 14 residues. The V gene's germline CDR1 is MNHEY and CDR2 SVGAGI. V was clipped by 6 bases and J by 7 bases; unmatched bases: 10.

This clonotype was seen a few times. The chain links TRBV5-1 to TRBJ2-1; 8 nucleotides agree with TRBD1. The CDR3 loop spans 14 amino acids. Germline V gene data show CDR1 as SGHRS and CDR2 as YFSETQ. V lost 5 bases, J lost 4 bases, and 5 bases stayed unmatched. CDR3 in DNA: TGCGCCAGCAGAATCGGGACAGGTTACAATGAGCAGTTCTTC. This encodes CASRIGTGYNEQFF. Complete variable domain (other parts from reference TRBV5-1 and TRBJ2-1): KAGVTQTPRYLIKTRGQQVTLSCSPISGHRSVSWYQQTPGQGLQFLFEYFSETQRNKGNFPGRFSGRQFSNSRSEMNVSTLELGDSALYLCASRIGTGYNEQFFGPGTRLTVL.

The table lists this clonotype with many counts. This chain's CDR3 is CATSDHSGRGTDTQYF. Written as DNA, the CDR3 is TGTGCCACCAGTGACCACAGCGGGAGGGGCACAGATACGCAGTATTTT. This chain links TRBV24-1 with TRBJ2-3; 10 bases match TRBD2. This CDR3 contains 16 residues. Germline loops: CDR1 KGHDR, CDR2 SFDVKD. J was trimmed by 1 base and V by 4 bases; bases with no gene match: 4.

Notes on this clonotype: One base away lies a much larger clone, so this may be a sequencing read error. The rearrangement joins TRBV6-5 to TRBJ1-2; D is ambiguous. CDR1 is MNHEY and CDR2 is SVGAGI in the germline V gene. The germline V and J ends were trimmed by 2 bases and 2 bases, with 6 bases remaining between them. This CDR3 is built from 13 residues. The CDR3 is CASSYAFNYGYTF. The CDR3 DNA reads as TGTGCCAGCAGTTACGCCTTCAACTATGGCTACACCTTC.

This clonotype was picked up many times. This sequence joins TRBV6-2 or TRBV6-3 and TRBJ1-1; 7 bases match TRBD1. Germline V gives CDR1 MNHEY, CDR2 SVGEGT. Trimming cost V 4 bases and J 5 bases; bases outside gene matches: 7. The CDR3 runs 14 residues. The CDR3 DNA reads as TGTGCCAGCAGTTTCCAAGGGGGCGAGACTGAAGCTTTCTTT. It yields the protein CASSFQGGETEAFF.

This clonotype was found many times. The V and J genes are TRBV4-1 and TRBJ2-2; no definite D call. The CDR3 extends over 16 amino acids. Germline V gives CDR1 MGHRA, CDR2 YSYEKL. Trimming pared 0 bases from V and 4 bases from J, leaving 12 bases between. The CDR3 sequence is CASSQDTSRATGELFF. DNA for the CDR3: TGCGCCAGCAGCCAAGATACTTCTAGGGCCACCGGGGAGCTGTTTTTT.

The gene calls are TRBV28 and TRBJ2-7; maybe TRBD2 (5 bases). The CDR3 extends over 15 amino acids. CDR1 and CDR2 from the germline V gene are MDHEN and SYDVKM. V was cut by 6 bases and J by 2 bases, with 17 bases left in between. CDR3 in DNA: TGTGCCAGCAGCCCAGCGGACCTACGGACCTACGAGCAGTACTTC. As protein: CASSPADLRTYEQYF. The complete variable domain, with remaining parts taken from reference TRBV28 and TRBJ2-7, reads DVKVTQSSRYLVKRTGEKVFLECVQDMDHENMFWYRQDPGLGLRLIYFSYDVKMKEKGDIPEGYSVSREKKERFSLILESASTNQTSMYLCASSPADLRTYEQYFGPGTRLTVT.

V gene TRBV19 combines with J gene TRBJ1-5; D remains ambiguous. Germline values: CDR1 LNHDA, CDR2 SQIVND (reference sequence). The germline V and J ends were trimmed by 1 base and 4 bases, with 8 bases remaining between them. This CDR3 is built from 14 residues. The chain's CDR3 is CASSIGTQNQPQHF. The CDR3 DNA reads as TGTGCCAGTAGTATAGGGACCCAAAATCAGCCCCAGCATTTT.